These 12 T cell receptor beta chains originate from one sample sequenced in a study of cytomegalovirus exposure and HLA in healthy donors. PCR amplification relied on 60 Vbeta primers (plus 13 Jbeta primers). Clones were sequenced by immunoSEQ multiplex PCR, and TCRdb holds only the in-frame ones, with some missing. The sample has 110,000 to 150,000 clones, 77% seen once. Sequencing used PBMCs. The source is a male donor in good health and CMV-seronegative.

This clone showed up just once. V gene TRBV29-1 combines with J gene TRBJ2-1, with 10 bases aligning to TRBD1. This CDR3 spans 14 amino acids. Germline CDR1 and CDR2: SQVTM and ANQGSEA. Trimming cost V 6 bases and J 2 bases; bases outside gene matches: 4. CDR3 protein: CSVAGTGAYNEQFF. The CDR3 DNA reads as TGCAGCGTGGCCGGGACAGGGGCCTACAATGAGCAGTTCTTC.

V and J are TRBV23-1 and TRBJ2-3; D perhaps matches TRBD2 (6 bases). Being an ORF, TRBV23-1 has a function that is uncertain. This CDR3 comprises 15 residues. V lost 4 bases, J lost 0 bases, and 11 bases lay in between. CDR3 nucleotides: TGCGCCAGCAGTCCCCCGGGAGAAAGCACAGATACGCAGTATTTT. Encoded protein: CASSPPGESTDTQYF.

In the case of this clone: In the same sample, other DNA sequences code for this CDR3. This chain links TRBV5-6 with TRBJ1-4; a possible D gene is TRBD1 (5 bases). Germline CDR1 reads SGHDT; CDR2 reads YYEEEE. The length of the CDR3 is 15 residues. The V end was cut by 0 bases, the J end by 4 bases, with 10 bases between. The CDR3, as DNA: TGTGCCAGCAGCTTGGCCAGGGACTTTAATGAAAAACTGTTTTTT. Amino acids: CASSLARDFNEKLFF.

This clone was seen more than once but under ten times. The junction shows a germline mismatch at one end, possibly a read error. J is TRBJ2-2 and V is TRBV7-7; D may be TRBD2 (6 bases). CDR3 length: 15 amino acids. Per germline, CDR1 SSHAT and CDR2 FNYEAQ (reference sequence). The CDR3 DNA reads as TGTGCTAGCAGCTTAGGGACTGGCAACACCGGGGAGCTGTTTTTT. It translates to CASSLGTGNTGELFF.

The chain uses TRBV5-5 and TRBJ2-2; perhaps TRBD1 as D (6 bases). The CDR3 totals 16 residues. Trimming stripped 0 bases from V and 0 bases from J, with 9 bases between. From germline, CDR1 is SGHKS and CDR2 YYEKEE (reference sequence). The CDR3 nucleotides read TGTGCCAGCAGCTTGGAGGGACATTCGAACACCGGGGAGCTGTTTTTT. Encoded protein: CASSLEGHSNTGELFF.

The rearrangement joins TRBV7-4 to TRBJ1-5; D is unclear. The CDR3 has 16 residues. The V end lost 1 base, the J end lost 5 bases, and 15 bases lay between the germline ends. In germline, CDR1 is SGHVT, CDR2 SQSDAQ. In DNA form, the CDR3 reads TGTGCCAGCAGCTTAGGAAAGGAGGGTTCCCATCAGCCCCAGCATTTT. Encoded protein: CASSLGKEGSHQPQHF.

The rearrangement joins TRBV5-6 to TRBJ1-5; D gene uncertain. CDR3 length: 13 amino acids. Trimming took off 3 bases at V and 7 bases at J, with 11 bases between the two ends. CDR1 SGHDT and CDR2 YYEEEE come from the germline V gene. This chain's CDR3 is CASSSLPGQPQHF. CDR3 sequence (DNA): TGTGCCAGCAGCTCCCTCCCGGGACAGCCCCAGCATTTT.

The V call is TRBV27, the J call TRBJ2-2; possibly TRBD2 for D (6 bases). There are 15 residues in the CDR3. V dropped 6 bases and J dropped 5 bases, with 16 bases sitting between them. Per germline, CDR1 MNHEY and CDR2 SMNVEV (reference sequence). CDR3 nucleotide sequence: TGTGCCAGCAGCCCACGGGGAGGAGTAACCGGGGAGCTGTTTTTT. Protein: CASSPRGGVTGELFF.

This sequence joins TRBV2 and TRBJ2-3, with D perhaps TRBD1 (5 bases). Germline V gene sequence: CDR1 SNHLY, CDR2 FYNNEI. Trimming took 6 bases from V and 5 from J, leaving 18 bases between them. This CDR3 contains 15 residues. The CDR3 DNA follows: TGTGCCAGCAGAAATATCAGGGTCCGAGAAGATACGCAGTATTTT. Its translation is CASRNIRVREDTQYF.

This chain connects TRBV10-3 to TRBJ2-5; no firm D call. Germline-derived CDR1 and CDR2 are ENHRY and SYGVKD. Trimming removed 4 bases at V and 5 bases at J, with 20 bases between. CDR3 length: 16 amino acids. DNA of the CDR3: TGTGCCATCAGTGCCGGGTCGGCTCCACAAGCGGAGACCCAGTACTTC. Its protein product is CAISAGSAPQAETQYF.

The rearrangement links TRBV11-3 to TRBJ2-5; TRBD1 matches 11 bases. This CDR3 has 15 amino acids. V lost 5 bases to trimming and J lost 5 bases; unmatched junction nucleotides: 7. Germline-derived CDR1 and CDR2 are SGHNT and YENEEA. The chain's CDR3 is CASSPGQGAIETQYF. Written as DNA, the CDR3 is TGTGCCAGCAGCCCAGGACAGGGGGCAATTGAGACCCAGTACTTC.

Note on this clone: The same CDR3 also results from other DNA sequences found in this sample. CDR3 sequence (DNA): TGTGCCAGCAGCTTAGACAGGGGTTCGTACAATGAGCAGTTCTTC. Amino acid sequence: CASSLDRGSYNEQFF. V and J are TRBV7-2 and TRBJ2-1; 7 bases are a match to TRBD1. The CDR3 sequence is 15 residues long. V dropped 1 base and J dropped 4; count of bases not matched to a gene: 4. The germline V gene encodes CDR1 SGHTA and CDR2 FQGNSA. Full variable domain (rest looked up from reference TRBV7-2 and TRBJ2-1): GAGVSQSPSNKVTEKGKDVELRCDPISGHTALYWYRQSLGQGLEFLIYFQGNSAPDKSGLPSDRFSAERTGGSVSTLTIQRTQQEDSAVYLCASSLDRGSYNEQFFGPGTRLTVL.